Sequencing of this T cell receptor beta chain was carried out in a study of identical twins (dated by TCRdb to about 2016). Concerning the study at large: TCR alpha and beta repertoires from monozygotic twins, unrelated adults of various ages and cord blood were deep-sequenced to test whether fetal clonotypes persist. To rule out contamination, the twin experiments were replicated at different times with different library preparation protocols. What the authors observed across the whole study: In beta out-of-frame sequences, excess twin sharing was weaker, because having fewer shared sequences lowered the signal-to-noise ratio. In monozygotic twins, out-of-frame TCR alpha sharing was systematically underestimated by recombination models, although the models agreed with sharing between unrelated individuals. Out-of-frame TCR alpha sequences shared between twins showed an excess of low generation-probability sequences compared with coincidental sharing between unrelated individuals. Abundant cord blood beta clonotypes carried fewer insertions; young adult naive repertoires showed a weaker similar trend, while memory repertoires showed none. Because the same donors could not be followed over many years, the conclusions relied on cross-sectional statistical analysis. Invariant T cells such as MAIT and iNKT could partly confound zero-insertion analyses, though diverse VJ usage argued against this for most clonotypes.

In regard to this clonotype: Its antigen is still unknown. Per-base quality was not reported, and no clone a single base away is much larger than it.

Only healthy Caucasian donors were included. The twin cohort consisted of three pairs of female monozygotic twins, all aged about 18 to 29 years. Miltenyi CD45RO+ enrichment and human naive T-cell isolation kits were used to isolate memory (CD45RO+) and naive T cells from PBMC. Including the terminal cysteine and phenylalanine, the CDR3 comprises 18 residues. Kept here is only the CDR3 DNA, which spans 54 bases and is read in frame from base 1. The germline V end is reduced by 6 bases and the J end by 4 bases; junction bases left unmatched: 9. Receptor libraries were prepared by 5' RACE. The run used an Illumina HiSeq 2000. A universal primer binding site was added through template switching, and the final cDNA carried a unique molecular identifier so that TCR cDNA molecules could be counted accurately. First-strand cDNA for TCR alpha and beta chains was synthesized from specific primers in the conserved constant-segment region. Each cDNA library was double barcoded, with a SMART-Mk sample barcode plus Illumina barcodes, to control for contamination. Two successive PCR steps introduced TruSeq adapter sequences along with Illumina sample barcodes. Sequencing of the TCR alpha and beta cDNA libraries was done on the Illumina HiSeq platform using custom primers. Per the source publication's procedure: MiGEC was used to process raw reads and extract unique molecular identifiers, and MiXCR was used to find CDR3 positions. For each individual, recombination models were inferred using an EM algorithm with the repgenHMM and IGoR tools. Shared clonotypes were analyzed with the tcR package in R, and sharing was normalized by the product of cloneset sizes. To study raw recombination without the effects of thymic and clonal selection, out-of-frame nonproductive sequences were analyzed. TCRdb itself trimmed the public reads at Q25 with fastp, ran MiXCR and retained productive beta chains. Each entry is one CDR3 protein sequence, shown with its most common DNA and genes. The V and J calls reflect TCRdb's pipeline rather than the authors' work. The sample table records about 280,000 distinct CDR3 sequences; 6.5% to 9.5% of these occur just once. The ten largest make up over 2% of the sample.

This sample was shared with a second study, whose subject was yellow fever vaccine responses in identical twins. The second study's authors report: The T cell response to vaccination in identical twins was reported by the authors to appear partly convergent and partly personalized. In the study, vaccine-responding T cell clones were precisely tracked in identical twins.

Material for sequencing was memory (CD45RO+) T cells sorted from blood. The meaning of the sample's cell subset or site label: CD45RO+ enriched T cells. The sequence was collected from a woman aged 18-35 years in good health. The chain is made from TRBV12-3 or TRBV12-4 and TRBJ2-1; 16 nucleotides in the junction match TRBD2. The nucleotide sequence is TGTGCCAGCAGCGGGACTAGCGGGAGGGCCATCGTATACAATGAGCAGTTCTTC. This is translated as CASSGTSGRAIVYNEQFF.